Below are 10 T cell receptor beta chains sequenced from a single sample in a study of blood T cell repertoires in COVID-19. Produced via immunoSEQ multiplex PCR; TCRdb's table is partial and in-frame only. The repertoire holds some 200,000 clones, roughly 82% seen once, with 12% in the top ten. Sequencing was done on a sample of PBMCs or T cells enriched from blood (not recorded which). The receptors stem from a man in his forties who had recovered from COVID-19.

This clone was observed a single time. The genes are TRBV6-5 and TRBJ2-7; 9 nucleotides match TRBD2. Germline V gives CDR1 MNHEY, CDR2 SVGAGI. The CDR3 consists of 15 residues. Trimming removed 0 bases from V and 9 bases from J; junction bases left unmatched: 9. The CDR3, as DNA: TGTGCCAGCAGTTACTCGGAAATAGCGGGAGATACGCAGTACTTC. Translation gives CASSYSEIAGDTQYF.

This chain uses TRBV6-5 with TRBJ1-1; no reliable D call. In germline, CDR1 is MNHEY, CDR2 SVGAGI. Trimming cost V 4 bases and J 4 bases, with 13 bases left between them. The CDR3 has 14 amino acids. The CDR3 here is CASSSARVGTEAFF. The DNA of the CDR3 is TGTGCCAGCAGTTCTGCGAGGGTAGGCACTGAAGCTTTCTTT.

This clone showed up just once. The chain is built from TRBV19 and TRBJ2-7; TRBD2 matches at 8 bases. The CDR3 is made up of 17 amino acids. Looked up from germline, CDR1 is LNHDA and CDR2 is SQIVND (reference sequence). V was pared by 3 bases and J by 5 bases, with 15 bases of the junction left unmatched. This CDR3 is CASSISQDLAGGDEQYV. In nucleotides, the CDR3 is TGTGCCAGTAGTATCTCTCAGGATCTAGCGGGCGGGGACGAGCAGTACGTC.

This clone was observed at least ten times. The rearrangement joins TRBV19 to TRBJ2-7; 10 nucleotides agree with TRBD1. The CDR3 contains 14 residues. Germline V gene lookup returns CDR1 LNHDA and CDR2 SQIVND (reference sequence). The J segment lost 5 bases and the V segment lost 3 bases, leaving 4 bases of the junction unmatched. DNA for the CDR3: TGTGCCAGTAGTATGACCGGGACAGGGGACGAGCAGTACTTC. Its translation is CASSMTGTGDEQYF.

V gene TRBV5-4 combines with J gene TRBJ1-2; weak D call: TRBD1 (5 bases). Germline-derived CDR1 and CDR2 are SGHNT and YYREEE (reference sequence). V lost 1 base, J lost 4 bases, and 11 bases lay in between. The CDR3 has 14 residues. The DNA of the CDR3 is TGTGCCAGCAGCTTGCTGCGGGGCGCCTATGGCTACACCTTC. Protein sequence: CASSLLRGAYGYTF.

This sequence joins TRBV27 and TRBJ2-5, with 11 bases fitting TRBD2. This CDR3 contains 15 residues. The trim removed 4 bases at V and 5 bases at J, leaving 6 bases unmatched. Germline V gives CDR1 MNHEY, CDR2 SMNVEV (reference sequence). CDR3 loop: CASSSGLAVEETQYF. The CDR3 nucleotides read TGTGCCAGCAGTTCGGGACTAGCGGTCGAGGAGACCCAGTACTTC.

The chain uses TRBV29-1 and TRBJ2-5; unclear D gene. V lost 8 bases, J lost 3 bases, and 10 bases lay in between. This CDR3 has 11 amino acids. Germline values: CDR1 SQVTM, CDR2 ANQGSEA. This CDR3 reads CSTLREETQYF. The CDR3 nucleotides read TGCAGCACCCTCCGGGAAGAGACCCAGTACTTC.

The chain combines TRBV28 with TRBJ1-2; no reliable D call. CDR1 is MDHEN, CDR2 SYDVKM, per germline. V was pared by 6 bases and J by 3 bases, with 14 bases between. CDR3 length equals 14 residues. The CDR3 loop reads CASRNLSGDYGYTF. The CDR3 region has the DNA TGTGCCAGCAGAAACCTTTCGGGTGACTATGGCTACACCTTC.

The chain is built from TRBV5-5 and TRBJ2-2, with 8 bases fitting TRBD1. The V segment lost 0 bases and the J segment 6 bases; nucleotides outside the gene matches: 4. CDR3 length: 15 amino acids. Per germline, CDR1 SGHKS and CDR2 YYEKEE (reference sequence). Here the CDR3 reads CASSLVTGGSGELFF. CDR3 DNA sequence: TGTGCCAGCAGCTTGGTAACAGGGGGGTCCGGGGAGCTGTTTTTT.

The chain recombines TRBV11-3 with TRBJ1-1; possibly TRBD1 for D (6 bases). From germline, CDR1 is SGHNT and CDR2 YENEEA. The CDR3 runs to 13 residues. V lost 3 bases, J lost 2 bases, and 7 bases lay in between. The CDR3 spells CASSFGTNTEAFF. Here the CDR3 DNA reads TGTGCCAGCAGCTTCGGGACAAACACTGAAGCTTTCTTT.